The source of this TCR beta chain is a study of metastatic and nonmetastatic thyroid tumors. Study-level background: Where malignant and benign thyroid patients were concerned, repertoires were compared across blood and tumor or nodule tissue.

All patients reached thyroid surgery having received no treatment beforehand. Between the trimmed V and J ends, which lost 2 bases and 10 bases, there was a span of 6 bases. CDR1 LGHNA and CDR2 YNFKEQ come from the germline V gene. The CDR3 is 11 residues long. Through MiXCR, TCRdb re-clonotyped the PCR reads. Here the sample spans 90,000 or so clones, around 9.1% being singletons. The sample was blood. The chain uses TRBV4-2 and TRBJ2-1; D is undetermined. This receptor was taken from a female donor with papillary thyroid cancer or a benign thyroid nodule (not recorded which). Some clones in this sample may be carry-over from other donors' samples. DNA of the CDR3: TGTGCCAGCAGCCAATTCGTAGAGCAGTTCTTC. Translation gives CASSQFVEQFF.